The 23 T cell receptor beta chains below come from one sample, sequenced in a study of naive and memory T cell subsets. The SP2 primer and nested alpha and beta constant region primers amplified ligated cDNA in four rounds. TCRdb reprocessed the UMI-ligation and nested PCR reads with MiXCR, giving one entry per CDR3 protein. In the table there are more than 25,000 distinct CDR3 sequences, about 5.2% of which are singletons. A UMI-containing oligonucleotide was joined by 3' ligation to the TCR cDNA template. The sample consisted of blood. These receptor sequences come from an adult in good health.

This clonotype is judged medium-sized. V gene TRBV28 combines with J gene TRBJ2-1; maybe TRBD2 (7 bases). V lost 7 bases to trimming and J lost 6 bases, with 19 bases between them. Germline-derived CDR1 and CDR2 are MDHEN and SYDVKM. This CDR3 has 15 residues. The CDR3 loop is CASTRGGEWINEQFF. In DNA form, the CDR3 reads TGTGCCAGCACCCGAGGGGGGGAGTGGATCAATGAGCAGTTCTTC. The full variable domain, in which reference TRBV28 and TRBJ2-1 provide the parts outside the CDR3, is DVKVTQSSRYLVKRTGEKVFLECVQDMDHENMFWYRQDPGLGLRLIYFSYDVKMKEKGDIPEGYSVSREKKERFSLILESASTNQTSMYLCASTRGGEWINEQFFGPGTRLTVL.

Ten or more counts support this clonotype. The J gene is TRBJ1-1, the V gene TRBV20-1; TRBD1 might be the D (6 bases). The CDR3 is 13 residues long. Germline-derived CDR1 and CDR2 are DFQATT and SNEGSKA (reference sequence). The V end lost 6 bases, the J end lost 2 bases, and 13 bases lay between the germline ends. CDR3 residues: CSARTGSNTEAFF. The DNA of the CDR3 is TGCAGTGCGAGAACAGGGAGTAACACTGAAGCTTTCTTT.

Sample share makes this clonotype medium-sized. The chain recombines TRBV7-9 with TRBJ2-1; D assignment may be TRBD1 or TRBD2 (5 bases each). Germline V gene sequence: CDR1 SEHNR, CDR2 FQNEAQ (reference sequence). The CDR3 covers 14 residues. Trimming cost V 2 bases and J 6 bases, with 11 bases left between them. CDR3 nucleotides: TGTGCCAGCAGCTTATCGGGGCAGCGCAATGAGCAGTTCTTC. Its translation: CASSLSGQRNEQFF.

This clonotype was observed at least ten times. The chain employs TRBV5-1 and TRBJ2-7; a weak D match, TRBD1 (5 bases). Trimming removed 3 bases from V and 4 bases from J, with 17 bases in between. The CDR3 covers 15 residues. Per germline, CDR1 SGHRS and CDR2 YFSETQ. This CDR3 reads CASSSTMTDNYEQYF. The CDR3 nucleotides are TGCGCCAGCAGCTCAACGATGACAGACAATTACGAGCAGTACTTC.

This clonotype came up once. The chain recombines TRBV5-1 with TRBJ2-1, with 9 bases lining up with TRBD1. This CDR3 has 16 amino acids. Germline CDR1 SGHRS, CDR2 YFSETQ. With V trimmed by 2 bases and J by 5 bases, 8 bases remained unmatched. The CDR3: CASSLQGAISNNEQFF. CDR3 coding DNA: TGCGCCAGCAGCTTACAGGGGGCAATATCGAACAATGAGCAGTTCTTC.

The rearrangement joins TRBV5-8 to TRBJ1-2; TRBD1 is a possible D gene (5 bases). Germline CDR1 is SGHTS and CDR2 is YDEGEE. The CDR3 consists of 15 residues. V lost 2 bases, J lost 7 bases, and 18 bases lay in between. The CDR3: CASSFGAVKTSGYTF. For the CDR3, the DNA is TGTGCCAGCAGCTTTGGGGCAGTTAAAACCTCTGGCTACACCTTC.

This clonotype was picked up many times. The chain couples TRBV11-3 to TRBJ2-3; tentatively, D is TRBD2 (5 bases). CDR1 is SGHNT, CDR2 YENEEA, per germline. The length of the CDR3 is 14 residues. V was clipped by 3 bases and J by 0 bases, with 7 bases between them. CDR3: CASSFTGSTDTQYF. Here the CDR3 DNA reads TGTGCCAGCAGCTTTACGGGAAGCACAGATACGCAGTATTTT.

In this sample, this clonotype turned up many times. The chain has TRBV4-3 and TRBJ2-1, with D maybe TRBD2 (6 bases). The ends were cut back, 3 bases at V and 5 bases at J, with 11 bases in the middle. This CDR3 has 14 amino acids. Germline V lookup: CDR1 LGHNA, CDR2 YSLEER. CDR3 sequence reads: CASSHRDWNNEQFF. CDR3 DNA: TGCGCCAGCAGCCATCGGGACTGGAACAATGAGCAGTTCTTC.

This clonotype has at least ten counts. V is TRBV4-1 and J is TRBJ2-7; D unclear. Germline assignment: CDR1 MGHRA and CDR2 YSYEKL. The V and J ends lost 1 base and 4 bases respectively, with 8 bases between them. This CDR3 has 13 residues. The DNA for the CDR3 is TGCGCCAGCAGCCAAGTTCCCGGGTACGAGCAGTACTTC. It specifies CASSQVPGYEQYF.

This clonotype was seen many times. The chain joins TRBV7-8 to TRBJ1-1; D remains ambiguous. V dropped 5 bases and J dropped 4 bases, with 14 bases sitting between them. Germline assignment: CDR1 SGHVS and CDR2 FQNEAQ. This CDR3 contains 14 residues. CDR3 DNA: TGTGCCAGCAGCACCAAACCGGGAGGCACTGAAGCTTTCTTT. This codes for CASSTKPGGTEAFF.

The chain joins TRBV4-3 to TRBJ2-3; 14 nucleotides line up with TRBD2. CDR3 length: 17 residues. Germline V gene sequence: CDR1 LGHNA, CDR2 YSLEER. V dropped 3 bases and J dropped 4; count of bases not matched to a gene: 6. DNA of the CDR3: TGCGCCAGCAGCCAGGGACGACTAGCGGGGGGGGCAGATACGCAGTATTTT. Residues: CASSQGRLAGGADTQYF.

This clonotype was seen ten or more times. The V call is TRBV9, the J call TRBJ1-3; maybe TRBD1 (5 bases). Trimming shortened V by 3 bases and J by 0 bases, and 13 bases separated the two germline ends. The CDR3 loop spans 16 amino acids. The germline gives CDR1 SGDLS, CDR2 YYNGEE. CDR3 in DNA: TGTGCCAGCAGCGGAGGGGACTGGCGCTCTGGAAACACCATATATTTT. It translates to CASSGGDWRSGNTIYF.

This clonotype occurred many times. CDR3 DNA: TGCGCCAGCAGCCGGGACAGGGACACTGAAGCTTTCTTT. This gives the protein CASSRDRDTEAFF. V gene TRBV4-1 combines with J gene TRBJ1-1, with 9 positions matching TRBD1. Trimming removed 4 bases from V and 3 bases from J; junction bases left unmatched: 0. The CDR3 has 13 amino acids. The germline gives CDR1 MGHRA, CDR2 YSYEKL.

The gene calls are TRBV14 and TRBJ1-3; a weak D match, TRBD1 (6 bases). Trimming removed 4 bases at V and 2 bases at J, with 12 bases between. The germline V gene has CDR1 SGHDN and CDR2 FVKESK. This CDR3 comprises 15 residues. CDR3 in DNA: TGTGCCAGCAGCCCTGCCGGGACAACTGGAAACACCATATATTTT. It codes for CASSPAGTTGNTIYF.

In its sample, this clonotype was seen many times. The chain combines TRBV7-2 with TRBJ1-6, with D tentatively TRBD1 (5 bases). The CDR3 loop spans 14 amino acids. Germline CDR1 reads SGHTA; CDR2 reads FQGNSA. With 5 bases removed from V and 9 bases from J, the gap between germline ends came to 14 bases. The CDR3 loop is CASSRDPMSSPLHF. The CDR3 DNA reads as TGTGCCAGCAGCCGGGACCCCATGAGTTCACCCCTCCACTTT. The full variable domain, with the rest looked up from reference TRBV7-2 and TRBJ1-6, is GAGVSQSPSNKVTEKGKDVELRCDPISGHTALYWYRQSLGQGLEFLIYFQGNSAPDKSGLPSDRFSAERTGGSVSTLTIQRTQQEDSAVYLCASSRDPMSSPLHFGNGTRLTVT.

This clonotype was detected ten times or more. The rearrangement uses TRBV12-3 or TRBV12-4 and TRBJ1-5; tentative D call: TRBD1 (6 bases). This CDR3 contains 16 residues. V gave up 9 bases and J gave up 7 bases, with 25 bases separating them. The DNA of the CDR3 is TGTGCCAGTCTATCCTATCCGGCGGGGGGCATCCAGCCCCAGCATTTT. Protein sequence: CASLSYPAGGIQPQHF.

The V and J genes are TRBV3-1 and TRBJ2-1; 13 bases line up with TRBD2. V shed 3 bases, J shed 10 bases, and the junction held 9 bases outside the gene matches. Germline V gene lookup returns CDR1 LGHDT and CDR2 YNNKEL (reference sequence). CDR3 length: 16 amino acids. The CDR3: CASSHSLGLAGDEQFF. The CDR3 nucleotides read TGTGCCAGCAGCCATTCCCTCGGACTAGCGGGAGACGAGCAGTTCTTC.

This clonotype was observed a few times. The chain uses TRBV25-1 and TRBJ2-7; possible D gene TRBD2, 6 bases. The CDR3 covers 15 residues. The V end lost 6 bases, the J end lost 6 bases, and 21 bases lay between the germline ends. From germline, CDR1 is MGHDK and CDR2 SYGVNS. The chain's CDR3 is CASRPWEADSAEQYF. CDR3 DNA: TGTGCCAGCAGACCGTGGGAGGCCGACTCTGCCGAGCAGTACTTC.

The table lists this clonotype with many counts. This CDR3 is CASSVVTSDTQYF. CDR3 DNA: TGTGCCAGCAGCGTAGTTACCTCAGATACGCAGTATTTT. This chain uses TRBV9 with TRBJ2-3; the D is unclear. Trimming removed 0 bases from V and 4 bases from J, with 6 bases in between. The CDR3 length is 13 residues. Germline CDR1 SGDLS, CDR2 YYNGEE.

In this sample, this clonotype turned up many times. The V call is TRBV29-1, the J call TRBJ2-7; 14 bases line up with TRBD2. The CDR3 is 15 residues long. Germline V lookup: CDR1 SQVTM, CDR2 ANQGSEA. V lost 4 bases to trimming and J lost 5 bases; unmatched junction nucleotides: 7. The CDR3 nucleotides read TGCAGCGTTGGCCCGGGACTAGCGGGAGACCACGAGCAGTACTTC. Its protein is CSVGPGLAGDHEQYF.

This clonotype was counted ten times or more. V usage is TRBV4-2 and J usage is TRBJ2-3; D gene uncertain. The CDR3 is made up of 14 amino acids. Trimming removed 4 bases from V and 4 bases from J, with 12 bases in between. The germline V gene encodes CDR1 LGHNA and CDR2 YNFKEQ. The CDR3 loop reads CASSRSFESDTQYF. As DNA, the CDR3 is TGTGCCAGCAGCCGATCGTTTGAGTCAGATACGCAGTATTTT.

This clonotype was recorded many times. The rearrangement uses TRBV7-9 and TRBJ2-3; 14 positions agree with TRBD2. Trimming removed 4 bases from V and 4 bases from J; junction bases left unmatched: 16. Germline CDR1 SEHNR, CDR2 FQNEAQ (reference sequence). CDR3 length: 20 amino acids. This chain's CDR3 is CASSSTDRLAGGPRADTQYF. Written as DNA, the CDR3 is TGTGCCAGCAGCTCCACGGACCGACTAGCGGGAGGGCCTCGGGCAGATACGCAGTATTTT.

This clonotype was counted ten times or more. This chain joins TRBV6-2 or TRBV6-3 and TRBJ1-5; D is possibly TRBD1 (5 bases). From germline, CDR1 is MNHEY and CDR2 SVGEGT. The CDR3 has 15 amino acids. The V gene lost 2 bases and the J gene lost 2 bases, with 10 bases spanning the gap. CDR3 sequence: CASSYEGLGNQPQHF. The CDR3 nucleotides are TGTGCCAGCAGTTACGAGGGGTTGGGCAATCAGCCCCAGCATTTT.